This TCR beta chain derives from a study of blood T cells in healthy people across ages. General study findings and limits: Unknown CMV status may confound age-related changes in expanded clones. There were more naive CD4+ cells and higher diversity in long-lived donors than in aged donors.

A J-beta primer mix and a sample-barcoded 5' primer were used in a second PCR of roughly 7 to 12 cycles. TCRdb redid the calling of the 5' RACE reads with MiXCR, one entry per CDR3 protein. The sample consists of 660,000 or so distinct CDR3 sequences, roughly 50% of them appearing once. Germline V CDR1 and CDR2: MNHEY, SMNVEV (reference sequence). Trimming took off 5 bases at V and 5 bases at J, with 12 bases between the two ends. The CDR3 covers 14 residues. About this clonotype itself: Its antigen remains unidentified.

V is TRBV27 and J is TRBJ1-4; possibly TRBD1 for D (5 bases). What was sequenced was blood. This TCR came from a man in his fifties or sixties in good health. This chain's CDR3 is CASSKGVGNEKLFF. DNA of the CDR3: TGTGCCAGCAGTAAAGGGGTGGGAAATGAAAAACTGTTTTTT. The full variable domain, rest sourced from reference TRBV27 and TRBJ1-4, is EAQVTQNPRYLITVTGKKLTVTCSQNMNHEYMSWYRQDPGLGLRQIYYSMNVEVTDKGDVPEGYKVSRKEKRNFPLILESPSPNQTSLYFCASSKGVGNEKLFFGSGTQLSVL.